This TCR beta chain was sequenced in a study of beta chain features in type 1 diabetes. Investigators reverse transcribed all isolated RNA, so they sequenced expressed TCRB transcripts. Using immunoSEQ multiplex PCR, the repertoire was profiled, and TCRdb retains in-frame clones only, with some absent. This table holds a few hundred thousand clones, about 13% found once. This CDR3 spans 15 amino acids. Between the trimmed V and J ends, which lost 3 bases and 0 bases, there was a span of 12 bases. Germline values: CDR1 GTSNPN, CDR2 SVGIG (reference sequence). Each donor gave one heparinised blood draw averaging about 110 mL. Isolation of CD4+ naive, central memory, regulatory and stem cell-like memory cells was achieved by sorting via CD45RO/CCR7/CD25/CD127/CD95/CD27. Concerning this clone itself: The antigen is undetermined.

Overall study results and limits: Naive, central memory and Treg TCRB repertoires seemed to resemble each other more closely in patients than they did in healthy donors. Within each of all four CD4+ subsets, Type 1 diabetes patients had TCRB CDR3s that were moderately but significantly shorter.

Sequenced sample: naive CD4+ T cells from blood. This TCR came from a woman aged 18-29 years with type 1 diabetes. J is TRBJ2-1 and V is TRBV30; D is perhaps TRBD2 (6 bases). The chain's CDR3 is CAWRGPAGSYNEQFF. The CDR3 DNA reads as TGTGCCTGGAGGGGCCCAGCGGGCTCCTACAATGAGCAGTTCTTC.